This entry lists 8 T cell receptor beta chains sequenced from one sample in a study of T cells after somatic rescue of genetic block. The data were produced by immunoSEQ multiplex PCR, yet TCRdb's version contains in-frame clones alone and is incomplete. The sample shows 11,000 to 15,000 clones, over 65% of them seen only once. The sample comprised peripheral blood mononuclear cells (PBMCs). Source of these receptors: a boy between 10 and 17 years old.

The table lists this clone with a count of one. This chain links TRBV29-1 with TRBJ2-5; 14 positions agree with TRBD2. The CDR3 spans 15 residues. The J segment lost 10 bases and the V segment lost 5 bases, leaving 12 bases of the junction unmatched. Looked up from germline, CDR1 is SQVTM and CDR2 is ANQGSEA. DNA for the CDR3: TGCAGCGTTTACTCACCGGGACTAGCGGGAGTACACCAGTACTTC. This gives the protein CSVYSPGLAGVHQYF.

The CDR3 is CASSYSSGRGNNEQFF. DNA of the CDR3: TGTGCCAGCAGTTACTCGTCGGGGAGGGGAAACAATGAGCAGTTCTTC. The rearrangement uses TRBV6-5 and TRBJ2-1, with 7 bases matching TRBD2. Germline V gene data show CDR1 as MNHEY and CDR2 as SVGAGI. This CDR3 spans 16 amino acids. The ends lost 0 bases at V and 5 bases at J; junction bases unmatched: 7.

The genes are TRBV27 and TRBJ1-2; D remains unclear. V dropped 5 bases and J dropped 0 bases, with 22 bases sitting between them. Looked up from germline, CDR1 is MNHEY and CDR2 is SMNVEV (reference sequence). This CDR3 contains 18 residues. CDR3 DNA sequence: TGTGCCAGCAGTCCTAATTGGGATTCAGGATTAGCTAACTATGGCTACACCTTC. It is translated as CASSPNWDSGLANYGYTF.

The V gene is TRBV5-4, the J gene TRBJ2-3; 10 positions agree with TRBD2. Per germline, CDR1 SGHNT and CDR2 YYREEE (reference sequence). The CDR3 extends over 14 amino acids. With V trimmed by 5 bases and J by 1 base, 1 base remained unmatched. CDR3 residues: CASSGTSGTDTQYF. Here the CDR3 DNA reads TGTGCCAGCAGTGGGACTAGCGGCACAGATACGCAGTATTTT.

The CDR3 region is CASSLYWTQYF. CDR3 bases: TGTGCCAGCAGTCTGTACTGGACCCAGTACTTC. The rearrangement uses TRBV28 and TRBJ2-5; no clear D. V was trimmed by 5 bases and J by 7 bases, leaving 8 bases between them. The germline V gene has CDR1 MDHEN and CDR2 SYDVKM. There are 11 residues in the CDR3. The full variable domain, rest sourced from reference TRBV28 and TRBJ2-5, is DVKVTQSSRYLVKRTGEKVFLECVQDMDHENMFWYRQDPGLGLRLIYFSYDVKMKEKGDIPEGYSVSREKKERFSLILESASTNQTSMYLCASSLYWTQYFGPGTRLLVL.

The chain employs TRBV5-1 and TRBJ2-7; D possibly uses TRBD1 or TRBD2 (6 bases each). Germline-derived CDR1 and CDR2 are SGHRS and YFSETQ. Trimming cost V 0 bases and J 1 base, with 14 bases left between them. This CDR3 has 16 residues. The CDR3 DNA reads TGCGCCAGCAGCTTGGGGCGCGGGACACTTTCCTACGAGCAGTACTTC. As protein: CASSLGRGTLSYEQYF.

This chain joins TRBV28 and TRBJ1-5; 8 bases match TRBD1. Germline values: CDR1 MDHEN, CDR2 SYDVKM. V dropped 5 bases and J dropped 5; count of bases not matched to a gene: 5. This CDR3 is built from 14 residues. The CDR3 region has the DNA TGTGCCAGCAGTCCCGGACAGGGATATCAGCCCCAGCATTTT. Amino acids: CASSPGQGYQPQHF. Using reference TRBV28 and TRBJ1-5 for the parts outside the CDR3, the full variable domain is DVKVTQSSRYLVKRTGEKVFLECVQDMDHENMFWYRQDPGLGLRLIYFSYDVKMKEKGDIPEGYSVSREKKERFSLILESASTNQTSMYLCASSPGQGYQPQHFGDGTRLSIL.

This clone was found once. This chain connects TRBV6-5 to TRBJ1-2; 7 bases map to TRBD1. The CDR3 is 12 residues long. CDR1 and CDR2 (germline): MNHEY, SVGAGI. V lost 6 bases, J lost 7 bases, and 5 bases stayed unmatched. CDR3 region: CASSSTGAGYTF. For the CDR3, the DNA is TGTGCCAGCAGCTCTACAGGGGCTGGCTACACCTTC.